This TCR beta chain comes out of a study of glioma-infiltrating T cells after dendritic cell vaccination (dated by TCRdb to 2016 to 2017). Concerning the study at large: Of the 15 or so glioblastoma patients in the cohort, all drawn from Phase I and II dendritic cell vaccination trials, 9 were newly diagnosed and 6 had recurrent disease. Between the early 2000s and the early 2010s, the patients were given dendritic cell vaccination pulsed with autologous tumor lysate. To make the vaccine, monocyte-derived dendritic cells were cultured for under 9 days with IL-4 and GM-CSF and then pulsed overnight with autologous tumor lysate. Each patient was given three intradermal dendritic cell vaccine injections, spaced two weeks apart, in the arm below the axilla. In glioblastoma patients vaccinated with dendritic cells, deep sequencing of TCR beta CDR3 regions served to measure the amount of tumor-infiltrating lymphocytes and to compare repertoires between tumor and blood. TCR sequencing metrics, including TIL content and tumor-blood repertoire overlap, were correlated with survival after dendritic cell vaccination.

The immunoSEQ assay amplified TCRB CDR3 regions from roughly 2 micrograms of genomic DNA, or from all available DNA when less than that amount was available. The multiplex PCR relied on 60 forward primers for TCR V beta segments and 13 reverse primers for J beta segments. Synthetic control templates were spiked into each sample at limiting dilution to estimate reads per starting template. The Illumina HiSeq System generated sequencing reads of 87 bp. The original pipeline was this. PCR and sequencing errors were removed by a nearest neighbor algorithm that merged closely related sequences. TCR overlap was defined as the percentage of unique tumor TCR beta sequences that were also found in the peripheral blood of the same patient. TCRdb's version of the immuneACCESS table is confined to in-frame rearrangements and falls short of the full clone set. An unresolved V gene accounts for under half of the shortfall where checked; the remainder is of unknown origin. Clone size and the V and J calls come from that table; the DNA yielded D and trimming. For this sample there are 75,000 to 95,000 clones; approximately 78% appear just once. The ten largest clones represent roughly 2.1% of the sample.

The CDR3 measures 16 amino acids from cysteine to phenylalanine. Only the CDR3 part of the read is kept: 48 bases, read in frame from the first base. Per the germline V gene, SGHDT is the CDR1 and YYEEEE is the CDR2. Trimming takes 4 bases from V and 1 base from J, and the germline ends sit 17 bases apart. Regarding this clone: This receptor's antigen is unknown. The record has no base qualities; no much larger clone is one base away.

What the research found in general, with its limitations: The cohort was small and heterogeneous, few patients had complete blood and tumor sets, and even fewer had initial-recurrent tumor pairs. The three-group TCR overlap response model was described as speculative and requiring prospective validation. After dendritic cell vaccination, a higher estimated pretreatment TIL content predicted longer time to progression and overall survival. No direct relationship between TCR clonality and survival was found, suggesting that a diverse polyclonal response may matter.

This specimen's time point label, interpreted: after dendritic cell vaccination, including at tumor progression/relapse. Patients were selected for having adequate residual fresh-frozen tumor tissue and more than two years of available survival data. None of the glioblastoma patients carried an isocitrate dehydrogenase mutation, although molecular status otherwise varied. PBMC were collected before vaccination, two weeks after the third vaccination, and at tumor progression if progression occurred. The Qiagen DNeasy Blood extraction Kit was used to extract genomic DNA. This material consisted of blood, taken after dendritic cell vaccination. The clonotype originates from a human donor with glioblastoma. The sequence links TRBV5-6 to TRBJ1-1; perhaps TRBD1 is the D gene, with 5 bases matching. The CDR3 corresponds to CASSPRGVGSNTEAFF. The DNA sequence follows: TGTGCCAGCAGCCCGCGGGGGGTCGGATCGAACACTGAAGCTTTCTTT.